This TCR beta chain was sequenced in a study of blood T cell repertoires in COVID-19. The overall study: Researchers got acute and convalescent COVID-19 samples from the United States, Italy and Spain.

This clone was seen only once. The CDR3 is 12 amino acids. Trimming pared 2 bases from V and 5 bases from J, leaving 8 bases between. Germline CDR1 reads SGHRS; CDR2 reads YFSETQ. Authors' methods: From reference gene primer amplification, estimates of nucleated cell counts were derived. Using immunoSEQ multiplex PCR, the repertoire was profiled, and TCRdb retains in-frame clones only, with some absent. The V and J calls and the clone size are those of that table, but D and trimming were determined from the DNA. Among approximately 260,000 clones listed, around 87% were seen once. V is TRBV5-1 and J is TRBJ2-7, with D unclear. The sequence came from a young man with active or convalescent COVID-19. The sample comprised peripheral blood. This CDR3 reads CASSLELNEQYF. As DNA, the CDR3 is TGCGCCAGCAGCTTAGAGCTGAACGAGCAGTACTTC.